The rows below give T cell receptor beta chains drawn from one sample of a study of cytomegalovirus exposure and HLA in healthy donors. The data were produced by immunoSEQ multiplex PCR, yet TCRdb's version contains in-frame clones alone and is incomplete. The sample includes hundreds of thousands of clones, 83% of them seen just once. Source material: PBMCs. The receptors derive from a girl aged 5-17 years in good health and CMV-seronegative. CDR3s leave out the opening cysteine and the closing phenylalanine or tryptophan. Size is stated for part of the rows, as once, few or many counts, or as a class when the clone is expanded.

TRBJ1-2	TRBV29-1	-	SVVWEGYSNYGYT
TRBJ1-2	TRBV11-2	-	ASSYQGYGYT
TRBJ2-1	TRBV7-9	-	ASSPMAGSYNEQF
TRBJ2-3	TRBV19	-	ASSNRALGGADTQY
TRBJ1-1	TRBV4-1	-	ASSQVALNTEAF
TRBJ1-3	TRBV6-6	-	ASTLSSGNTIY
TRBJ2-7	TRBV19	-	ASSDFGTGAEQY
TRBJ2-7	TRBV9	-	ASSVGTSGSGEQY
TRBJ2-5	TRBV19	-	ASSQRHEETQY
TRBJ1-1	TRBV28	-	ASSLLGQEAF
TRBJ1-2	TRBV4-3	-	ASSQGAAGAGYGYT
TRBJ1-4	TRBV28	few	ASSFFNEKLF
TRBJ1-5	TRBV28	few	ASSYSGGNNQPQH
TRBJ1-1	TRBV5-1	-	ASSGGQVFTEAF
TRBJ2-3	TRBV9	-	ASSVEQGVTDTQY
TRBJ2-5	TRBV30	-	AWTLGGLKETQY
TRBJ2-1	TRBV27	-	ASSYLTDPRNEQF
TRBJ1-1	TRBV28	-	ASSLGRGGMNTEAF
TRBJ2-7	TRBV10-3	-	AISRTSGSSGVYEQY
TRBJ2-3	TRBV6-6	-	ASSLGTYSTDTQY
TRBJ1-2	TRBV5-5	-	ASSPKGDGTVYGYT
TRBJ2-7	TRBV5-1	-	ASSVDRGSDEQY
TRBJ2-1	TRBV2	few	ASSGRRVNNEQF
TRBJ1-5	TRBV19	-	ASSLGQVSNQPQH
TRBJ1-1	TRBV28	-	ASSLRMMNTEAF
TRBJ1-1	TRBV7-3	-	ASSPNSGYGTEAF
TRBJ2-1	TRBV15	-	ATSSGVGTSDEQF
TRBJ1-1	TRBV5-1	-	ASSSDRGEAF
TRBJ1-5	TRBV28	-	ASSWGTHAGQPQH
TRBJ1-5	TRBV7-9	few	ASSLGTGFQPQH
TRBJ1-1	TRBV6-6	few	ASSYQGADTEAF
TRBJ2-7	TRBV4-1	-	ASSPFAGDSGSVYEQY
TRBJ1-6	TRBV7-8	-	ASSLGTGNFAPLH
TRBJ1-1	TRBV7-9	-	ASSLGGGFEAF
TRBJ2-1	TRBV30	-	AWSVGWGTGGSPGHFYNEQF
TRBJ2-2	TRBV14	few	ASSHKAGATGELF
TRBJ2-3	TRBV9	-	ASSGTSLDTQY
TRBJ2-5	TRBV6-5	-	ASRAWTDQETQY